The source of this TCR beta chain is a study of cytomegalovirus exposure and HLA in healthy donors. The trim removed 1 base at V and 1 base at J, leaving 4 bases unmatched. Germline lookup yields CDR1 SGHRS and CDR2 YFSETQ. The length of the CDR3 is 16 residues. Findings and caveats of the study: The classifier reportedly diagnosed cytomegalovirus status with high specificity and sensitivity. According to a later analysis, most TCR beta chains associated with CMV appeared HLA-restricted.

To note about this clone: Antigen specificity is unknown.

Both 60 Vbeta primers and 13 Jbeta primers went into the PCR. Produced via immunoSEQ multiplex PCR; TCRdb's table is partial and in-frame only. The table shows 150,000 to 200,000 clones, with roughly 65% occurring only once. The source is a man between 18 and 35 years old in good health and CMV-seropositive. This chain links TRBV5-1 with TRBJ1-3, with 8 nucleotides matching TRBD1. Input material: PBMCs. The CDR3 loop is CASSLQGAVSGNTIYF. In DNA form, the CDR3 reads TGCGCCAGCAGCTTGCAGGGGGCAGTATCTGGAAACACCATATATTTT.